Sequencing of this T cell receptor (beta chain) was carried out in a study of metastatic and nonmetastatic thyroid tumors (TCRdb year 2020). Regarding the study in general: For patients with malignant and with benign thyroid disease, the researchers compared repertoires between peripheral blood samples and tumor or nodule tissue samples. Broader findings and caveats from the paper: TCR beta diversity was reported as significantly higher in malignant tumors than in benign nodules, in both blood and tumor samples.

Turning to this clone: Its recognized antigen is unknown. No base quality values were provided; no much bigger clone lies one nucleotide off.

Preparation of the library involved PCR. Sequencer: Illumina HiSeq 4000. High-throughput sequencing was used to profile the TCR beta-chain CDR3 region of every patient. Per the source publication's procedure: A classifier to discriminate distant-metastatic papillary thyroid cancer patients was built from CDR3 differences across clinicopathological groups. To measure repertoire diversity the researchers used the Shannon index, while the Morisita-Horn index served to gauge how similar the tumor and blood repertoires were. TCRdb cleaned the public reads at Q25 with fastp, built clones with MiXCR and kept in-frame beta chains. TCRdb's processing, not the authors' own work, is the source of the V and J calls. The sample table contains around 14,000 clones; only one count was recorded for 20% to 30% of them. About a tenth of the sample rests with the top ten. No patient had received any treatment before thyroid surgery. Using T-cell receptor beta sequencing, the researchers looked back retrospectively at clinical samples from patients, gathered between about 2011 and 2018.

From cysteine to phenylalanine, the CDR3 is 15 amino acids long. Solely the CDR3 DNA is kept, with 45 bases framed from the first base. Deletion took 3 bases off V and 8 bases off J, with a span of 20 bases between the germline ends. Looking up the germline V gene (reference sequence) yields CDR1 DFQATT and CDR2 SNEGSKA. This sequence was found in a female donor with papillary thyroid cancer or a benign thyroid nodule (not recorded which). Some clones in this sample may be carry-over from other donors' samples. The sequence links TRBV20-1 to TRBJ1-5; no D segment can be confidently identified. The sequenced sample was tumor tissue. The encoded CDR3 is CSASFSKPGREPQHF. The DNA is as follows: TGCAGTGCTAGCTTCAGTAAACCAGGCCGGGAGCCCCAGCATTTT.